Listed below are T cell receptor beta chains from one sample, sequenced in a study of blood T cells in healthy people across ages. TCRdb re-called the 5' RACE reads with MiXCR, one entry per CDR3 protein. This sample has about 680,000 distinct CDR3 sequences, with 49% found just once. Sequencing used blood. These receptors were taken from a woman aged 55-70 years in good health. CDR3s include the opening cysteine and the closing phenylalanine or tryptophan. A D gene is named only where the DNA matches it firmly. A clone size is listed for some rows: how often the clone was seen (once, few, many), or a class if it is expanded.

TRBJ2-7,-,TRBV5-1,TRBD2,TGCGCCAGCACGGGGCGGGAGAGTTACGAGCAGTACTTC,CASTGRESYEQYF
TRBJ1-1,many,TRBV20-1,-,TGCAGTGCTCGCAACCGTTTCGGGGGCCTAATGGCCACTGAAGCTTTCTTT,CSARNRFGGLMATEAFF
TRBJ1-6,once,TRBV20-1,TRBD1,TGCAGTGCCCCGAAGCAAAGGGACAGAGCTTCACCCCTCCACTTT,CSAPKQRDRASPLHF
TRBJ2-1,-,TRBV7-2,TRBD2,TGTGCCAGCCCGCGGACTAGCGGCTACAATGAGCAGTTCTTC,CASPRTSGYNEQFF
TRBJ2-3,-,TRBV7-2,-,TGTGCCAGCAGCTTAGATGGCGGGAAGATCACAGATACGCAGTATTTT,CASSLDGGKITDTQYF
TRBJ2-5,-,TRBV18,-,TGTGCCAGCTCACCAGCGGACGGGGCCGGAGTGTCCCAGTACTTC,CASSPADGAGVSQYF
TRBJ2-7,-,TRBV28,-,TGTGCCAGCGCCCCAACGGTCCCTCGGGGCGAGCAGTACTTC,CASAPTVPRGEQYF
TRBJ2-5,few,TRBV20-1,TRBD2,TGCAGTGCTAGAGATCCTAGCGGGAGGGCCGTCGAGACCCAGTACTTC,CSARDPSGRAVETQYF
TRBJ1-1,-,TRBV20-1,-,TGCAGTGCTAGCCGGGACGGCAACACTGAAGCTTTCTTT,CSASRDGNTEAFF
TRBJ2-1,few,TRBV15,-,TGTGCCACCAGCCACTATGAGACCTACAATGAGCAGTTCTTC,CATSHYETYNEQFF